Many counts were recorded for the clone carrying this T cell receptor beta chain. The target antigen is unknown. This sample's time point: newly diagnosed GD, antithyroid drugs for less than 3 months. The TCR library used RNA extracted from PBMCs. Arm-PCR of CDR3 regions with iRepertoire HTBI primers generated TCR beta libraries. TCRdb passed the multiplex PCR reads through MiXCR, listing each CDR3 protein once. This repertoire shows 680,000 or so distinct CDR3 sequences, 15% to 20% found once; its top ten account for about 20%. This specimen comes from a study of regulatory T cells in long-lasting Graves disease. This CDR3 comprises 12 residues. Germline CDR1 and CDR2: SQVTM and ANQGSEA. The V gene lost 4 bases and the J gene lost 7 bases, with 13 bases spanning the gap. Study-level results: New patients shared approximately 1,000 public clonotypes, and persistent patients shared more, with 2,741.

The sample also formed part of further work on T cells in Graves' hyperthyroidism and ophthalmopathy. That study adds: Expanded thyroid clonotypes (above 0.001) were mostly also found in blood.

The sequence derives from a woman aged 30 to 39 with Graves disease. The chain couples TRBV29-1 to TRBJ1-2; D is ambiguous. Sequencing used peripheral blood mononuclear cells (PBMCs), obtained at new diagnosis, from a patient treated with antithyroid drugs. In nucleotides, the CDR3 is TGCAGCGTTGGAATCGGGTTCTCTGGCTACACCTTC. Translated, it gives CSVGIGFSGYTF.